Sequencing of this T cell receptor beta chain was carried out in a study of cytomegalovirus exposure and HLA in healthy donors. Assay used: immunoSEQ multiplex PCR; TCRdb lists only in-frame clones, some missing. In the table there are approximately 82,000 clones, roughly 96% of which are singletons. This clone was seen a single time. The CDR3 sequence is 18 residues long. J gave up 0 bases and V 2 bases, and 8 bases lay outside the gene matches. Germline-derived CDR1 and CDR2 are KGHSH and LQKENI. The sequencing sample was made of PBMCs. The source of this sequence is a woman between 18 and 29 years old in good health and CMV-seronegative. The V and J genes are TRBV18 and TRBJ2-1; 9 bases match TRBD2. The CDR3 protein is CASSPGLAGTNSYNEQFF. The CDR3 DNA reads as TGTGCCAGCTCACCAGGGCTAGCGGGGACGAACTCCTACAATGAGCAGTTCTTC.